These 4 T cell receptor beta chains were sequenced from one sample in a study of T cells in Graves' hyperthyroidism and ophthalmopathy. Amplified regions were TCR beta CDR3 sequences from RNA transcripts. HTBI primers drove first-round RT-PCR of the TCR CDR3. Each CDR3 protein gets one entry after TCRdb re-called the multiplex PCR reads with MiXCR. This sample has roughly 96,000 distinct CDR3 sequences, with under 65% found just once. The sequenced material came from blood. Receptors were obtained from a woman aged 40 to 49 with Graves' hyperthyroidism.

The rearrangement uses TRBV9 and TRBJ1-4; the match to TRBD1 covers 8 bases. Germline V CDR1 and CDR2: SGDLS, YYNGEE. This CDR3 region has 14 residues. V dropped 4 bases and J dropped 6; count of bases not matched to a gene: 5. This CDR3 reads CASSTGTGHEKLFF. DNA of the CDR3: TGTGCCAGCAGCACCGGGACAGGACATGAAAAACTGTTTTTT.

This clonotype was recorded many times. The chain combines TRBV6-1 with TRBJ2-7; D is unresolved. Deletions cut 7 bases from V and 2 bases from J, with 12 bases between. Germline CDR1 MNHNS, CDR2 SASEGT. The CDR3 has 13 amino acids. CDR3 sequence reads: CASKRKGPYEQYF. The CDR3 DNA follows: TGTGCCAGCAAACGTAAGGGCCCCTACGAGCAGTACTTC.

The chain recombines TRBV7-6 with TRBJ1-4; D perhaps matches TRBD1 (5 bases). Trimming removed 8 bases from V and 6 bases from J, with 13 bases in between. The germline gives CDR1 SGHVS, CDR2 FNYEAQ. The CDR3 covers 13 residues. CDR3 coding DNA: TGTGCCAGCCACGACGGGGGGGATGAAAAACTGTTTTTT. It translates to CASHDGGDEKLFF.

This clonotype was seen only a few times. The chain links TRBV7-9 to TRBJ1-1, with TRBD1 identical over 9 bases. CDR1 is SEHNR and CDR2 is FQNEAQ in the germline V gene (reference sequence). The V segment lost 10 bases and the J segment 11 bases; nucleotides outside the gene matches: 5. CDR3 length: 10 amino acids. This CDR3 is CATWDRVAFF. The DNA of the CDR3 is TGTGCCACCTGGGACAGGGTGGCTTTCTTT.